This T cell receptor (beta chain) was observed in a study of cytomegalovirus exposure and HLA in healthy donors. Study outcomes and limitations: The only immune exposure information that was available was CMV serostatus. The authors listed around 150 TCR beta chains as cytomegalovirus-associated. Relative to the roughly 640-donor mean, N-insertions were reportedly fewer in an Asian-associated ancestry cluster in a later analysis.

PCR was performed using 60 Vbeta and 13 Jbeta primers. In the authors' workflow: Among the unique TCR beta chains that a later analysis counted, around 72 million in all, around 11 million were shared. The assay was immunoSEQ multiplex PCR, and TCRdb's table has in-frame clones only and misses some. The V and J calls and clone size are taken from that table; D and trimming were inferred from the DNA. The table records 150,000 to 180,000 clones, about 74% of them present only once. Points on this clone: Its antigen is undetermined.

This CDR3 has 15 residues. Trimming took 2 bases from V and 3 from J; bases not matched to a gene: 6. The germline CDR1 and CDR2 sequences are LNHDA and SQIVND (reference sequence). The specimen was PBMCs. The sequence was collected from a middle-aged woman in good health and CMV-seronegative. This rearrangement joins TRBV19 to TRBJ1-2, with 7 bases aligning to TRBD1. In nucleotides, the CDR3 is TGTGCCAGTAGTATACTTACAGGGGTGGACTATGGCTACACCTTC. It translates to CASSILTGVDYGYTF. The variable domain in full, completed from reference TRBV19 and TRBJ1-2, reads DGGITQSPKYLFRKEGQNVTLSCEQNLNHDAMYWYRQDPGQGLRLIYYSQIVNDFQKGDIAEGYSVSREKKESFPLTVTSAQKNPTAFYLCASSILTGVDYGYTFGSGTRLTVV.